This T cell receptor (beta chain) was profiled in a study of CD8+ T cells in alopecia areata. Study-level background: The percentage of affected scalp area served as the score of severity for treated patients. Findings of the study overall: Persistence of many expanded lesional clones was seen in scalp and blood during tofacitinib.

A note on this clone: As yet, its antigen is unknown.

Per the germline V gene, CDR1 is SGHRS and CDR2 is YFSETQ. There are 16 residues in the CDR3. Trimming removed 0 bases from V and 0 bases from J, with 10 bases in between. The sequencing template was cDNA reverse transcribed from extracted RNA. Libraries were prepared by immunoSEQ multiplex PCR; TCRdb keeps only in-frame clonotypes and omits some of them. The sample lists under 150,000 clones, approximately 60% seen once, with roughly 5% in the top ten. Treatment meaning: oral pan-JAK inhibitor, 5-10 mg twice daily. A FACSAria was used to sort CD4+ and CD8+ T cells. These cells came from PBMCs. The chain has TRBV5-1 and TRBJ2-1, with a possible D match to TRBD1 (5 bases). The sequences come from CD4+ T cells sorted from blood, collected at week 4, from a patient treated with tofacitinib. The source of this sequence is a human donor with alopecia areata. Written as DNA, the CDR3 is TGCGCCAGCAGCTTGGATTTCGACAGCTCCTACAATGAGCAGTTCTTC. It encodes CASSLDFDSSYNEQFF.